This entry lists 21 T cell receptor beta chains sequenced from one sample in a study of blood T cells in healthy people across ages. A J-beta primer mix and a sample-barcoded 5' primer were used in a second PCR of roughly 6 to 11 cycles. TCRdb used MiXCR to reprocess the 5' RACE reads, holding one entry per CDR3 protein. The table has 380,000 or so distinct CDR3 sequences, 45% to 60% seen once; the top ten hold 45% to 65%. Source material: blood. The receptors derive from a man aged 55 to 70 in good health.

The genes are TRBV29-1 and TRBJ1-2; D is perhaps TRBD1 (6 bases). The V gene's germline CDR1 is SQVTM and CDR2 ANQGSEA. This CDR3 is built from 10 residues. Between the trimmed V and J ends, which lost 4 bases and 12 bases, there was a span of 12 bases. The DNA of the CDR3 is TGCAGCGTTGGGACAGAGGGGGACACCTTC. Its translation is CSVGTEGDTF.

In its sample, this clonotype was seen many times. The chain has TRBV9 and TRBJ2-5; possible D gene TRBD2, 5 bases. This CDR3 comprises 13 residues. The germline gives CDR1 SGDLS, CDR2 YYNGEE. V lost 1 base to trimming and J lost 2 bases, with 6 bases between them. The CDR3 nucleotides are TGTGCCAGCAGCGTACGGGGTCAAGAGACCCAGTACTTC. Translation gives CASSVRGQETQYF.

The chain employs TRBV2 and TRBJ2-5, with D possibly called TRBD1 or TRBD2 (5 bases each). The CDR3 length is 13 residues. Per germline, CDR1 SNHLY and CDR2 FYNNEI. V gave up 10 bases and J gave up 2 bases, with 14 bases separating them. The CDR3 spells CATGRGRQETQYF. DNA for the CDR3: TGTGCCACCGGACGGGGCCGGCAAGAGACCCAGTACTTC.

CDR3 coding DNA: TGTGCCAGCAGTTACTCGGCGAACATTCAGTACTTC. It encodes CASSYSANIQYF. The V and J genes are TRBV6-2 or TRBV6-3 and TRBJ2-4; D call uncertain. The length of the CDR3 is 12 residues. Germline V gene data show CDR1 as MNHEY and CDR2 as SVGEGT. Trimming shortened V by 0 bases and J by 7 bases, and 4 bases separated the two germline ends.

The V gene is TRBV4-1, the J gene TRBJ1-5; TRBD1 is a possible D gene (5 bases). The V gene lost 4 bases and the J gene lost 4 bases, with 17 bases spanning the gap. From germline, CDR1 is MGHRA and CDR2 YSYEKL. The CDR3 consists of 16 residues. As DNA, the CDR3 is TGCGCCAGCAGCCTGGGGGACCCCCAGCTGAATCAGCCCCAGCATTTT. Residues: CASSLGDPQLNQPQHF.

This clonotype was seen more than once but under ten times. The chain joins TRBV29-1 to TRBJ2-3, with D hard to call. From germline, CDR1 is SQVTM and CDR2 ANQGSEA. Trimming took off 4 bases at V and 0 bases at J, with 8 bases between the two ends. The CDR3 extends over 13 amino acids. The CDR3 region is CSVAGSSTDTQYF. The CDR3, as DNA: TGCAGCGTTGCCGGGTCTAGCACAGATACGCAGTATTTT.

The chain has TRBV5-1 and TRBJ2-1; tentatively, D is TRBD2 (6 bases). The germline CDR1 and CDR2 sequences are SGHRS and YFSETQ. There are 13 residues in the CDR3. The V and J ends lost 1 base and 6 bases respectively, with 8 bases between them. CDR3 sequence: CASSLTAGNEQFF. CDR3 nucleotides: TGCGCCAGCAGCTTGACAGCGGGCAATGAGCAGTTCTTC. The entire variable domain, with the rest obtained from reference TRBV5-1 and TRBJ2-1, is as follows: KAGVTQTPRYLIKTRGQQVTLSCSPISGHRSVSWYQQTPGQGLQFLFEYFSETQRNKGNFPGRFSGRQFSNSRSEMNVSTLELGDSALYLCASSLTAGNEQFFGPGTRLTVL.

The rearrangement uses TRBV29-1 and TRBJ2-1; 10 bases map to TRBD2. The germline V gene has CDR1 SQVTM and CDR2 ANQGSEA. CDR3 length: 14 amino acids. V trimming: 7 bases; J trimming: 9 bases; junction bases outside the gene matches: 12. In nucleotides, the CDR3 is TGCAGCGCCGGACGTCGAGCGGGAGGGGTTGAGCAGTTCTTC. Translating gives CSAGRRAGGVEQFF.

V gene TRBV5-1 combines with J gene TRBJ2-6; no definite D call. The germline V and J ends were trimmed by 3 bases and 0 bases, with 7 bases remaining between them. CDR1 and CDR2 from the germline V gene are SGHRS and YFSETQ. CDR3 length equals 15 residues. The DNA for the CDR3 is TGCGCCAGCAGCTCGACAACCTCTGGGGCCAACGTCCTGACTTTC. This gives the protein CASSSTTSGANVLTF. Based on the CDR3 plus reference TRBV5-1 and TRBJ2-6, the full variable domain is KAGVTQTPRYLIKTRGQQVTLSCSPISGHRSVSWYQQTPGQGLQFLFEYFSETQRNKGNFPGRFSGRQFSNSRSEMNVSTLELGDSALYLCASSSTTSGANVLTFGAGSRLTVL.

The chain is built from TRBV7-8 and TRBJ1-4, with D maybe TRBD1 (5 bases). V was trimmed by 1 base and J by 8 bases, leaving 8 bases between them. The CDR3 runs to 13 residues. In germline, CDR1 is SGHVS, CDR2 FQNEAQ. Here the CDR3 DNA reads TGTGCCAGCAGCTTAGGAGGGGTCGAAAAACTGTTTTTT. Protein: CASSLGGVEKLFF.

On this clonotype: It may be a read error: a sequence one base away is much more abundant. The chain couples TRBV10-3 to TRBJ2-1; a weak D match, TRBD2 (5 bases). Germline V CDR1 and CDR2: ENHRY, SYGVKD. CDR3 length: 12 residues. Trimming removed 5 bases at V and 10 bases at J, with 12 bases between. This CDR3 reads CAISSTDYEQFF. CDR3 sequence (DNA): TGTGCCATCAGTTCCACCGACTACGAGCAGTTCTTC.

Concerning this clonotype: A read error may account for a junction end that differs from germline. J is TRBJ2-4 and V is TRBV20-1; the match to TRBD2 covers 11 bases. The J call is doubtful: the DNA matches TRBJ2-7 better. The CDR3 is made up of 14 amino acids. Germline values: CDR1 DFQATT, CDR2 SNEGSKA (reference sequence). The CDR3 DNA sequence: TGCAGTGTTAGAATCCTAGCGGGGGGCTACGAGCAGTACTTC. Residues: CSVRILAGGYEQYF.

Remarks on this clonotype: A much larger clone sits a single nucleotide away, making a read error possible. The chain links TRBV27 to TRBJ1-4, with a possible D match to TRBD1 (5 bases). This CDR3 spans 14 amino acids. Germline V gene sequence: CDR1 MNHEY, CDR2 SMNVEV (reference sequence). The CDR3 DNA is TGTGCCGGCAGTCGGGGGTTTGCTAATGAAAAACTGTTTTTT. It encodes CAGSRGFANEKLFF.

The CDR3 loop is CASSESEGAGSPLHF. The DNA for the CDR3 is TGTGCCAGCAGTGAATCAGAGGGGGCGGGTTCACCCCTCCACTTT. The chain uses TRBV25-1 and TRBJ1-6; 7 nucleotides match TRBD1. The CDR3 is 15 amino acids. The V segment lost 1 base and the J segment 9 bases; nucleotides outside the gene matches: 6. Germline V lookup: CDR1 MGHDK, CDR2 SYGVNS.

This clonotype was seen a single time. V is TRBV3-1 and J is TRBJ2-1; TRBD1 agrees at 9 bases. This CDR3 is built from 15 residues. The ends lost 4 bases at V and 13 bases at J; junction bases unmatched: 14. Germline CDR1 and CDR2: LGHDT and YNNKEL (reference sequence). This CDR3 is CASSPGANRQGDQFF. In DNA form, the CDR3 reads TGTGCCAGCAGCCCCGGGGCCAACCGACAGGGGGACCAGTTCTTC.

The chain joins TRBV20-1 to TRBJ2-7, with 7 bases that match TRBD1. With V trimmed by 6 bases and J by 6 bases, 11 bases remained unmatched. CDR1 and CDR2 (germline): DFQATT, SNEGSKA (reference sequence). This CDR3 is built from 13 residues. The CDR3 region is CSANDRVEGEQYF. The CDR3 DNA reads as TGCAGTGCCAACGACAGGGTGGAAGGCGAGCAGTACTTC.

This clonotype has more than one count but fewer than ten. This chain links TRBV14 with TRBJ2-1; 7 bases are a match to TRBD2. The CDR3 runs to 16 residues. CDR1 is SGHDN, CDR2 FVKESK, per germline. V lost 0 bases to trimming and J lost 3 bases; unmatched junction nucleotides: 5. This CDR3 reads CASSQELASGYNEQFF. CDR3 sequence (DNA): TGTGCCAGCAGCCAAGAATTAGCTAGCGGCTACAATGAGCAGTTCTTC.

The chain combines TRBV7-3 with TRBJ2-5, with TRBD1 matching 12 bases. There are 15 residues in the CDR3. CDR1 and CDR2 from the germline V gene are SGHTA and FQGTGA. Trimming at V came to 5 bases and at J to 11 bases, leaving 12 bases not matched to a gene. The DNA of the CDR3 is TGTGCCAGCAGCCTCGCGGGACAGGGGGCCAATGAGCAGTACTTC. Amino acids: CASSLAGQGANEQYF.

The chain is built from TRBV18 and TRBJ2-7, with 9 bases lining up with TRBD1. Germline-derived CDR1 and CDR2 are KGHSH and LQKENI. This CDR3 is built from 15 residues. The V and J ends lost 0 bases and 2 bases, in that order; junction bases with no gene match: 2. The CDR3 is CASSPPGTGTYEQYF. In nucleotides, the CDR3 is TGTGCCAGCTCACCACCGGGGACAGGGACCTACGAGCAGTACTTC.

This clonotype has just a few counts. The J gene is TRBJ2-3, the V gene TRBV12-3 or TRBV12-4, with 14 bases aligning to TRBD2. The CDR3 totals 16 residues. The V segment lost 6 bases and the J segment 0 bases; nucleotides outside the gene matches: 2. CDR3 region: CASRTSGGVSTDTQYF. CDR3 sequence (DNA): TGTGCCAGCAGGACTAGCGGGGGGGTTAGCACAGATACGCAGTATTTT.

This clonotype is a singleton in its sample. V and J are TRBV5-1 and TRBJ2-5; D is tentatively TRBD1 or TRBD2 (7 bases each). Trimming removed 4 bases from V and 5 bases from J, with 15 bases in between. CDR1 SGHRS and CDR2 YFSETQ come from the germline V gene. The CDR3 spans 14 residues. The CDR3 DNA follows: TGCGCCAGCAGCCAGGGGGAGGGGCAGGAGACCCAGTACTTC. It specifies CASSQGEGQETQYF.